This TCR beta chain was recovered during a study of blood T cell repertoires in COVID-19. Study-level background: Sites in the United States, Italy and Spain provided acute and convalescent COVID-19 samples. Nucleic acid was either cDNA or gDNA, and it came from T cells, B-cell-depleted T cells, or PBMCs.

Original data processing: For nucleated cells, counts were estimated from reference gene primer amplification. Some clones are missing from TCRdb's copy, which holds only in-frame ones; the method was immunoSEQ multiplex PCR. V and J calls and clone size are copied from that table; D and trimming were computed from the DNA. This sample has about 70,000 clones, with around 83% found just once. Germline trimming cut 5 bases from V and 6 bases from J; bases unmatched to any gene: 10. Germline V gives CDR1 MDHEN, CDR2 SYDVKM. This CDR3 is built from 15 residues. The TCR was taken from a woman of 80 years or more with active or convalescent COVID-19. The sample consisted of peripheral blood. The V gene is TRBV28, the J gene TRBJ1-2, with 9 bases fitting TRBD1. The CDR3 region is CASSALTGGRDGYTF. The CDR3 region has the DNA TGTGCCAGCAGTGCCCTGACAGGGGGTCGTGATGGCTACACCTTC.